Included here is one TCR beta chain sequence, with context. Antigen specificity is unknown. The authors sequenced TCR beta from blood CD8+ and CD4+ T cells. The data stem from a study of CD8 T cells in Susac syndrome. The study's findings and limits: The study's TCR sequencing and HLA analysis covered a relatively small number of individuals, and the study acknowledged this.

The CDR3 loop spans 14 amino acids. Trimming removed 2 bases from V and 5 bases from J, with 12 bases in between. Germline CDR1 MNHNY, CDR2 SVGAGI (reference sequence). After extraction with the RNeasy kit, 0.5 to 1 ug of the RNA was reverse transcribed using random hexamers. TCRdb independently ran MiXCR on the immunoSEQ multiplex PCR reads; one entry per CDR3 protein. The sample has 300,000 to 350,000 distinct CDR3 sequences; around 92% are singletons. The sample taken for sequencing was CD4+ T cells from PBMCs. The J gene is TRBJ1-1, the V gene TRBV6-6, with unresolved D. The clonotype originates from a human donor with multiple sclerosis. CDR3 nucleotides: TGTGCCAGCAGTTACCCTGTATCGGGGACTGAAGCTTTCTTT. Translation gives CASSYPVSGTEAFF.